The 29 T cell receptor beta chains below come from one sample, sequenced in a study of human T cells and chemical hapten exposure. Via MiXCR, TCRdb re-called the 5' RACE reads, giving one row per CDR3 protein. Among some 78,000 distinct CDR3 sequences listed, 6% to 8.5% were seen once. The starting material, unfractionated whole blood, was used for total RNA extraction. The receptors were gathered from a male donor in good health.

The chain joins TRBV27 to TRBJ1-1; D uncertain. The CDR3 sequence is 12 residues long. The V gene's germline CDR1 is MNHEY and CDR2 SMNVEV (reference sequence). Trimming removed 6 bases at V and 4 bases at J, with 9 bases between. The CDR3 region is CASRTRGTEAFF. CDR3 nucleotide sequence: TGTGCCAGCAGGACTAGAGGCACTGAAGCTTTCTTT.

The chain recombines TRBV27 with TRBJ2-3; a possible D gene is TRBD2 (5 bases). V lost 6 bases, J lost 1 base, and 8 bases lay in between. Germline V gene sequence: CDR1 MNHEY, CDR2 SMNVEV (reference sequence). The CDR3 runs 13 residues. The CDR3 sequence is CASRISGTDTQYF. CDR3 DNA: TGTGCCAGCAGAATTAGCGGCACAGATACGCAGTATTTT.

This chain uses TRBV5-5 with TRBJ2-5, with D perhaps matching TRBD2 (6 bases). Germline V gives CDR1 SGHKS, CDR2 YYEKEE (reference sequence). The V end lost 3 bases, the J end lost 4 bases, and 13 bases lay between the germline ends. CDR3 length: 14 amino acids. In nucleotides, the CDR3 is TGTGCCAGCAGCTCCCCACTGGGGGGAGAGACCCAGTACTTC. Protein sequence: CASSSPLGGETQYF.

This clonotype was counted ten times or more. CDR3 amino acids: CASSYLGAGLQNEQFF. The CDR3, as DNA: TGTGCCAGCAGTTACCTGGGGGCGGGTCTCCAGAATGAGCAGTTCTTC. The chain links TRBV6-2 or TRBV6-3 to TRBJ2-1; D perhaps matches TRBD1 (6 bases). V was trimmed by 2 bases and J by 7 bases, leaving 18 bases between them. This CDR3 comprises 16 residues. CDR1 and CDR2 from the germline V gene are MNHEY and SVGEGT.

The sample holds many counts of this clonotype. The genes are TRBV27 and TRBJ2-5; a possible D gene is TRBD2 (6 bases). Looked up from germline, CDR1 is MNHEY and CDR2 is SMNVEV (reference sequence). The germline V and J ends were trimmed by 5 bases and 4 bases, with 14 bases remaining between them. This CDR3 spans 14 amino acids. The DNA of the CDR3 is TGTGCCAGCAGTCTCGGGAGCCGGGGAGAGACCCAGTACTTC. This sequence encodes CASSLGSRGETQYF.

This clonotype was detected ten times or more. The chain employs TRBV5-1 and TRBJ2-7, with D tentatively TRBD1 (5 bases). V was cut by 4 bases and J by 4 bases, with 15 bases left in between. This CDR3 has 14 residues. The germline V gene encodes CDR1 SGHRS and CDR2 YFSETQ. As DNA, the CDR3 is TGCGCCAGCAGCCCAACCAGGGTTTGGTACGAGCAGTACTTC. This gives the protein CASSPTRVWYEQYF.

The J gene is TRBJ2-2, the V gene TRBV6-5, with D perhaps TRBD1 (6 bases). CDR1 and CDR2 (germline): MNHEY, SVGAGI. Trimming took off 2 bases at V and 4 bases at J, with 14 bases between the two ends. The CDR3 contains 16 residues. The DNA of the CDR3 is TGTGCCAGCAGTTACGCTAGCAGAGGGGGCACCGGGGAGCTGTTTTTT. Translated, it gives CASSYASRGGTGELFF.

Written as DNA, the CDR3 is TGTGCCAGCAGCTCAGTACGTTCTGACCGGAACACTGAAGCTTTCTTT. As protein: CASSSVRSDRNTEAFF. The rearrangement uses TRBV7-9 and TRBJ1-1; no firm D call. CDR3 size: 16 residues. Trimming took off 4 bases at V and 1 base at J, with 16 bases between the two ends. Germline V gene lookup returns CDR1 SEHNR and CDR2 FQNEAQ (reference sequence).

This clonotype was observed a handful of times. This chain uses TRBV7-9 with TRBJ1-1; 8 nucleotides line up with TRBD1. With 4 bases clipped from V and 4 bases from J, the junction kept 8 bases outside the gene matches. In germline, CDR1 is SEHNR, CDR2 FQNEAQ (reference sequence). This CDR3 has 15 residues. The CDR3 DNA reads as TGTGCCAGCAGCTCATACGACAGGGGCGGCACTGAAGCTTTCTTT. This gives the protein CASSSYDRGGTEAFF.

This clonotype was observed a handful of times. This chain links TRBV14 with TRBJ2-3; 7 bases fit TRBD2. V shed 4 bases and J 0 bases; nucleotides not matched to a gene: 10. Germline V gene data show CDR1 as SGHDN and CDR2 as FVKESK. The CDR3 contains 17 residues. As DNA, the CDR3 is TGTGCCAGCAGCCTGCGCCGGACTAGACCTAGCACAGATACGCAGTATTTT. This translates into CASSLRRTRPSTDTQYF.

The sample holds many counts of this clonotype. The V gene is TRBV6-5, the J gene TRBJ1-3; 7 nucleotides agree with TRBD1. Germline V gene sequence: CDR1 MNHEY, CDR2 SVGAGI. J was trimmed by 0 bases and V by 4 bases; bases with no gene match: 3. The CDR3 covers 15 residues. CDR3 residues: CASSWDSSSGNTIYF. CDR3 nucleotides: TGTGCCAGCAGTTGGGACAGCAGCTCTGGAAACACCATATATTTT.

This CDR3 reads CASSPGVGATSTDTQYF. The CDR3 bases are TGCGCCAGCAGCCCTGGAGTGGGTGCCACTAGCACAGATACGCAGTATTTT. This rearrangement joins TRBV5-1 to TRBJ2-3, with D hard to call. V shed 4 bases and J shed 0 bases, with 18 bases lying between them. This CDR3 has 17 residues. From germline, CDR1 is SGHRS and CDR2 YFSETQ. The variable domain in full, completed from reference TRBV5-1 and TRBJ2-3, reads KAGVTQTPRYLIKTRGQQVTLSCSPISGHRSVSWYQQTPGQGLQFLFEYFSETQRNKGNFPGRFSGRQFSNSRSEMNVSTLELGDSALYLCASSPGVGATSTDTQYFGPGTRLTVL.

This chain links TRBV6-5 with TRBJ2-5; 7 nucleotides match TRBD1. This CDR3 is built from 13 residues. The V gene end was trimmed by 7 bases and the J gene end by 1 base; junction bases not matched to a gene: 3. From germline, CDR1 is MNHEY and CDR2 SVGAGI. The CDR3 sequence: CASNRDSQETQYF. DNA for the CDR3: TGTGCCAGCAACCGGGACAGCCAAGAGACCCAGTACTTC.

There are many counts of this clonotype. The V call is TRBV7-9, the J call TRBJ2-7; no reliable D call. V lost 5 bases and J lost 7, with 12 bases in between. CDR1 is SEHNR, CDR2 FQNEAQ, per germline (reference sequence). The CDR3 length is 12 residues. The DNA for the CDR3 is TGTGCCAGCAGCCCCATGCGTAGAGAGCAGTACTTC. Residues: CASSPMRREQYF.

This clonotype occurred many times. V gene TRBV9 combines with J gene TRBJ2-3; TRBD1 is a possible D gene (6 bases). The CDR3 extends over 17 amino acids. The V end was cut by 4 bases, the J end by 2 bases, with 20 bases between. In germline, CDR1 is SGDLS, CDR2 YYNGEE. The CDR3 DNA follows: TGTGCCAGCAGCTTACCTACCGGGACACGACCCACAGATACGCAGTATTTT. The encoded protein is CASSLPTGTRPTDTQYF. Based on the CDR3 plus reference TRBV9 and TRBJ2-3, the full variable domain is DSGVTQTPKHLITATGQRVTLRCSPRSGDLSVYWYQQSLDQGLQFLIQYYNGEERAKGNILERFSAQQFPDLHSELNLSSLELGDSALYFCASSLPTGTRPTDTQYFGPGTRLTVL.

This clonotype was detected a few times. The chain employs TRBV20-1 and TRBJ2-2; TRBD2 aligns across 16 bases. Germline CDR1 is DFQATT and CDR2 is SNEGSKA (reference sequence). The ends lost 0 bases at V and 4 bases at J; junction bases unmatched: 5. This CDR3 is built from 18 residues. CDR3 sequence reads: CSARDRGTSGRATGELFF. CDR3 coding DNA: TGCAGTGCTAGAGATCGAGGGACTAGCGGGAGGGCCACCGGGGAGCTGTTTTTT.

This clonotype was counted at least ten times. The J gene is TRBJ1-1, the V gene TRBV5-1; weak D call: TRBD1 (5 bases). The germline V and J ends were trimmed by 4 bases and 0 bases, with 10 bases remaining between them. The CDR3 is 14 residues long. Germline V gene lookup returns CDR1 SGHRS and CDR2 YFSETQ. CDR3: CASSTTDMNTEAFF. DNA for the CDR3: TGCGCCAGCAGCACGACAGATATGAACACTGAAGCTTTCTTT. Variable domain in full (rest from reference TRBV5-1 and TRBJ1-1): KAGVTQTPRYLIKTRGQQVTLSCSPISGHRSVSWYQQTPGQGLQFLFEYFSETQRNKGNFPGRFSGRQFSNSRSEMNVSTLELGDSALYLCASSTTDMNTEAFFGQGTRLTVV.

This clonotype was seen more than once but under ten times. The CDR3 nucleotides are TGTGCCAGCAGTCCCGACCCTGTCTCTGAAGCTTTCTTT. It codes for CASSPDPVSEAFF. This chain uses TRBV7-2 with TRBJ1-1; D gene ambiguous. The germline CDR1 and CDR2 sequences are SGHTA and FQGNSA. Trimming took 6 bases from V and 6 from J, leaving 14 bases between them. The CDR3 spans 13 residues. The variable domain in full, with the rest retrieved from reference TRBV7-2 and TRBJ1-1, is GAGVSQSPSNKVTEKGKDVELRCDPISGHTALYWYRQSLGQGLEFLIYFQGNSAPDKSGLPSDRFSAERTGGSVSTLTIQRTQQEDSAVYLCASSPDPVSEAFFGQGTRLTVV.

This clonotype occurred a few times. The gene calls are TRBV6-5 and TRBJ1-2; TRBD1 might be the D (6 bases). Germline CDR1 MNHEY, CDR2 SVGAGI. The V end lost 6 bases, the J end lost 7 bases, and 12 bases lay between the germline ends. This CDR3 has 12 amino acids. DNA for the CDR3: TGTGCCAGCAGAAAGGGGGTGGGTGGCTACACCTTC. Amino acid sequence: CASRKGVGGYTF.

The rearrangement uses TRBV30 and TRBJ1-2; D not resolved. CDR1 is GTSNPN, CDR2 SVGIG, per germline (reference sequence). V lost 0 bases, J lost 2 bases, and 7 bases lay in between. The CDR3 has 13 amino acids. The CDR3 DNA follows: TGTGCCTGGAGTGTTTTACAGAACTATGGCTACACCTTC. The encoded protein is CAWSVLQNYGYTF.

This clonotype was found a few times. V is TRBV7-2 and J is TRBJ1-5; D not resolved. Germline-derived CDR1 and CDR2 are SGHTA and FQGNSA. Trimming cost V 5 bases and J 0 bases, with 8 bases left between them. CDR3 length: 14 residues. The DNA for the CDR3 is TGTGCCAGCAGCCCTGTGGGTAGCAATCAGCCCCAGCATTTT. Protein: CASSPVGSNQPQHF. The whole variable domain, remainder taken from reference TRBV7-2 and TRBJ1-5, is GAGVSQSPSNKVTEKGKDVELRCDPISGHTALYWYRQSLGQGLEFLIYFQGNSAPDKSGLPSDRFSAERTGGSVSTLTIQRTQQEDSAVYLCASSPVGSNQPQHFGDGTRLSIL.

The sample holds many counts of this clonotype. The gene calls are TRBV7-2 and TRBJ1-1; possibly TRBD1 for D (5 bases). Germline lookup yields CDR1 SGHTA and CDR2 FQGNSA. V was cut by 3 bases and J by 1 base, with 9 bases left in between. The CDR3 consists of 14 residues. CDR3 DNA sequence: TGTGCCAGCAGCTTTCGACAGCAGAACACTGAAGCTTTCTTT. Its protein is CASSFRQQNTEAFF.

In its sample, this clonotype was seen many times. CDR3 sequence: CASSHDWIRETQYF. The CDR3 coding sequence is TGTGCCAGCAGCCATGACTGGATCCGGGAGACCCAGTACTTC. The chain couples TRBV14 to TRBJ2-5; no clear D gene. Germline assignment: CDR1 SGHDN and CDR2 FVKESK. Between the trimmed V and J ends, which lost 3 bases and 5 bases, there was a span of 13 bases. The CDR3 extends over 14 amino acids.

Ten or more counts support this clonotype. The rearrangement joins TRBV11-2 to TRBJ2-2, with TRBD1 matching over 8 bases. Trimming removed 5 bases from V and 6 bases from J; junction bases left unmatched: 2. The germline gives CDR1 SGHAT, CDR2 FQNNGV. The CDR3 is 13 residues long. This CDR3 reads CASSQQGAGELFF. CDR3 nucleotide sequence: TGTGCCAGCAGCCAACAGGGGGCCGGGGAGCTGTTTTTT.

This clonotype was found many times. The V gene is TRBV5-5, the J gene TRBJ2-3; 7 bases align to TRBD2. This CDR3 is built from 17 residues. The germline gives CDR1 SGHKS, CDR2 YYEKEE (reference sequence). V trimming: 0 bases; J trimming: 2 bases; junction bases outside the gene matches: 9. DNA for the CDR3: TGTGCCAGCAGCTTGGGGGGAGGGGTACTCTTCACAGATACGCAGTATTTT. Residues: CASSLGGGVLFTDTQYF.

The CDR3 DNA follows: TGCAGGCCGGACAGGGGGGGGGACACTGAAGCTTTCTTT. This translates into CRPDRGGDTEAFF. The J gene is TRBJ1-1, the V gene TRBV20-1; 10 bases line up with TRBD1. CDR3 size: 13 residues. Germline-derived CDR1 and CDR2 are DFQATT and SNEGSKA (reference sequence).

This clonotype showed up many times. The genes are TRBV6-2 or TRBV6-3 and TRBJ2-1, with D maybe TRBD2 (6 bases). Trimming removed 6 bases from V and 0 bases from J, with 12 bases in between. The germline gives CDR1 MNHEY, CDR2 SVGEGT. There are 15 residues in the CDR3. This CDR3 is CASSPRGSSYNEQFF. CDR3 nucleotides: TGTGCCAGCAGCCCACGGGGGAGCTCCTACAATGAGCAGTTCTTC.

This clonotype was seen many times. V is TRBV5-4 and J is TRBJ2-3; D is possibly TRBD2 (5 bases). Germline CDR1 and CDR2: SGHNT and YYREEE (reference sequence). CDR3 length: 16 amino acids. Trimming removed 0 bases from V and 0 bases from J, with 11 bases in between. This chain's CDR3 is CASSLARGASTDTQYF. The CDR3 DNA sequence: TGTGCCAGCAGCTTGGCCCGGGGAGCTAGCACAGATACGCAGTATTTT.

The chain links TRBV6-5 to TRBJ2-1; perhaps TRBD2 as D (5 bases). CDR3 size: 14 residues. Germline-derived CDR1 and CDR2 are MNHEY and SVGAGI. Trimming shortened V by 2 bases and J by 8 bases, and 13 bases separated the two germline ends. The CDR3, as DNA: TGTGCCAGCAGTTACGTCGAGGGCCGCGATGAGCAGTTCTTC. Its protein product is CASSYVEGRDEQFF.